Shown below are 16 T cell receptor beta chains from a single sample sequenced in a study of radiotherapy plus CTLA-4 blockade in lung cancer. The table came from immunoSEQ multiplex PCR; TCRdb's copy has only in-frame clones and leaves some out. The sample yields roughly 98,000 clones, more than 75% seen once. The specimen was peripheral blood, collected from a patient treated with radiotherapy plus ipilimumab. The receptors shown here come from a human donor with non-small cell lung cancer who had a partial response to radiotherapy plus ipilimumab.

This clone was seen only a few times. Other nucleotide sequences in the sample specify the same CDR3. J is TRBJ2-7 and V is TRBV5-5; TRBD1 aligns across 7 bases. CDR1 and CDR2 (germline): SGHKS, YYEKEE (reference sequence). The CDR3 runs to 15 residues. Trimming cost V 0 bases and J 2 bases; bases outside gene matches: 5. In DNA, the CDR3 is TGTGCCAGCAGCTTGGCGGGACAGACAACCTACGAGCAGTACTTC. Its protein is CASSLAGQTTYEQYF.

This clone was seen only a few times. The V and J genes are TRBV7-7 and TRBJ1-1; D is ambiguous. There are 13 residues in the CDR3. Trimming cost V 2 bases and J 3 bases, with 7 bases left between them. Germline assignment: CDR1 SSHAT and CDR2 FNYEAQ (reference sequence). CDR3 in amino acids: CASSLMADTEAFF. CDR3 in DNA: TGTGCCAGCAGCTTAATGGCAGACACTGAAGCTTTCTTT.

The chain recombines TRBV14 with TRBJ2-5, with D maybe TRBD2 (7 bases). CDR1 SGHDN and CDR2 FVKESK come from the germline V gene. The CDR3 contains 16 residues. The germline V and J ends were trimmed by 0 bases and 4 bases, with 15 bases remaining between them. The CDR3 reads CASSQEWAGAGETQYF. The CDR3 DNA follows: TGTGCCAGCAGCCAAGAGTGGGCGGGGGCAGGAGAGACCCAGTACTTC.

This sequence joins TRBV28 and TRBJ2-3; D ambiguous. V lost 3 bases and J lost 2, with 9 bases in between. Germline lookup yields CDR1 MDHEN and CDR2 SYDVKM. CDR3 size: 14 residues. As DNA, the CDR3 is TGTGCCAGCAGTTTGCAGCGCCCCACAGATACGCAGTATTTT. As protein: CASSLQRPTDTQYF.

The rearrangement uses TRBV11-2 and TRBJ1-2; no definite D call. With 5 bases removed from V and 8 bases from J, the gap between germline ends came to 12 bases. Germline CDR1 and CDR2: SGHAT and FQNNGV. The CDR3 runs to 12 residues. CDR3 nucleotide sequence: TGTGCCAGCAGCCCCCGGAGTCGCGGCTACACCTTC. Protein sequence: CASSPRSRGYTF.

The chain has TRBV6-5 and TRBJ2-1; TRBD2 matches at 8 bases. The CDR3 loop spans 15 amino acids. J gave up 6 bases and V 2 bases, and 6 bases lay outside the gene matches. The germline gives CDR1 MNHEY, CDR2 SVGAGI. CDR3 nucleotides: TGTGCCAGCAGTTACCAAGCGGGAGAGGTCAATGAGCAGTTCTTC. This encodes CASSYQAGEVNEQFF.

The chain couples TRBV7-2 to TRBJ2-7; perhaps TRBD2 as D (6 bases). Germline CDR1 and CDR2: SGHTA and FQGNSA. The CDR3 runs 13 residues. The V end was cut by 7 bases, the J end by 4 bases, with 14 bases between. The CDR3 here is CASKMWGRYEQYF. The CDR3 bases are TGTGCCAGCAAAATGTGGGGGAGGTACGAGCAGTACTTC.

V usage is TRBV29-1 and J usage is TRBJ2-3; D is unresolved. Germline V gene data show CDR1 as SQVTM and CDR2 as ANQGSEA. Trimming removed 4 bases at V and 6 bases at J, with 14 bases between. The CDR3 is 13 residues long. The chain's CDR3 is CSVAWKLVDTQYF. DNA of the CDR3: TGCAGCGTTGCGTGGAAGCTAGTGGATACGCAGTATTTT.

The chain has TRBV6-5 and TRBJ1-1; 12 nucleotides agree with TRBD1. Looked up from germline, CDR1 is MNHEY and CDR2 is SVGAGI. The CDR3 runs 15 residues. Trimming at V came to 5 bases and at J to 4 bases, leaving 5 bases not matched to a gene. The CDR3 sequence: CASSGTGGKATEAFF. CDR3 sequence (DNA): TGTGCCAGCAGTGGGACAGGGGGCAAGGCCACTGAAGCTTTCTTT.

This clone appeared a single time. The chain employs TRBV11-3 and TRBJ2-3, with 8 bases aligning to TRBD1. V lost 7 bases and J lost 1; bases outside the gene matches: 7. The CDR3 extends over 15 amino acids. Germline assignment: CDR1 SGHNT and CDR2 YENEEA. The CDR3 DNA sequence: TGTGCCAGCACAAATGGACAGGGTGGCACAGATACGCAGTATTTT. Translating gives CASTNGQGGTDTQYF.

This chain uses TRBV7-2 with TRBJ1-1; D remains ambiguous. The CDR3 loop spans 14 amino acids. Trimming pared 5 bases from V and 1 base from J, leaving 11 bases between. CDR1 and CDR2 from the germline V gene are SGHTA and FQGNSA. The CDR3 region is CASSRDGSNTEAFF. CDR3 coding DNA: TGTGCCAGCAGCCGAGATGGTTCGAACACTGAAGCTTTCTTT.

This sequence joins TRBV7-9 and TRBJ2-5; TRBD1 aligns across 10 bases. CDR1 is SEHNR and CDR2 is FQNEAQ in the germline V gene (reference sequence). J was trimmed by 3 bases and V by 7 bases; bases with no gene match: 8. The CDR3 runs to 15 residues. The CDR3 here is CASTVFGTGEETQYF. In DNA form, the CDR3 reads TGTGCCAGCACCGTCTTCGGGACAGGGGAAGAGACCCAGTACTTC.

The chain employs TRBV28 and TRBJ2-7, with 8 nucleotides matching TRBD1. In germline, CDR1 is MDHEN, CDR2 SYDVKM. The CDR3 is 13 amino acids. Trimming at V came to 7 bases and at J to 1 base, leaving 3 bases not matched to a gene. The CDR3 reads CASTGDRSYEQYF. The CDR3 DNA sequence: TGTGCCAGCACTGGGGACAGGTCCTACGAGCAGTACTTC. Full variable domain (rest looked up from reference TRBV28 and TRBJ2-7): DVKVTQSSRYLVKRTGEKVFLECVQDMDHENMFWYRQDPGLGLRLIYFSYDVKMKEKGDIPEGYSVSREKKERFSLILESASTNQTSMYLCASTGDRSYEQYFGPGTRLTVT.

This clone has only a few counts. Within the sample, other DNA sequences also encode this same CDR3. The chain employs TRBV9 and TRBJ2-3, with D maybe TRBD2 (5 bases). The CDR3 sequence is 15 residues long. CDR1 is SGDLS, CDR2 YYNGEE, per germline. V shed 0 bases and J shed 0 bases, with 8 bases lying between them. CDR3 nucleotides: TGTGCCAGCAGCGTAGGCGGGTGGAGCACAGATACGCAGTATTTT. Protein product: CASSVGGWSTDTQYF.

The chain carries TRBV18 and TRBJ2-7; TRBD1 agrees at 7 bases. The CDR3 runs 12 residues. The junction had 3 bases not matched to a gene; V was cut back by 1 base and J by 9 bases. The germline CDR1 and CDR2 sequences are KGHSH and LQKENI. In DNA form, the CDR3 reads TGTGCCAGCTCACCACTAGGGGGCGGGCAGTACTTC. It yields the protein CASSPLGGGQYF.

The rearrangement uses TRBV5-1 and TRBJ2-3; 9 bases match TRBD2. Germline V gives CDR1 SGHRS, CDR2 YFSETQ. V trimming: 0 bases; J trimming: 3 bases; junction bases outside the gene matches: 8. This CDR3 has 17 amino acids. DNA for the CDR3: TGCGCCAGCAGCTTGGGGTTTAGCGGGAGCATGACAGATACGCAGTATTTT. Encoded protein: CASSLGFSGSMTDTQYF. Using reference TRBV5-1 and TRBJ2-3 for the parts outside the CDR3, the full variable domain is KAGVTQTPRYLIKTRGQQVTLSCSPISGHRSVSWYQQTPGQGLQFLFEYFSETQRNKGNFPGRFSGRQFSNSRSEMNVSTLELGDSALYLCASSLGFSGSMTDTQYFGPGTRLTVL.